Listed below are T cell receptor beta chains from one sample, sequenced in a study of T cell changes during pregnancy in multiple sclerosis. Produced via immunoSEQ multiplex PCR; TCRdb's table is partial and in-frame only. The data contain about 120,000 clones, 80% to 95% of them singletons. The specimen was peripheral blood, collected before pregnancy. These receptor sequences come from a female donor with multiple sclerosis, enrolled in a pregnancy study. CDR3s include the opening cysteine and the closing phenylalanine or tryptophan. D genes are given only for firm matches. Rows give clone size only sometimes, using once, few, many, or a class for an expanded clone.

J: TRBJ2-7; D: TRBD2; size: -; V: TRBV6-5; CDR3: CASTSGGSLRYEQYF; DNA: TGTGCCAGCACTAGCGGGGGCTCCCTTCGTTACGAGCAGTACTTC
J: TRBJ1-5; D: -; size: -; V: TRBV30; CDR3: CAWSPTGFRNQPQHF; DNA: TGTGCCTGGAGTCCTACAGGATTCAGGAATCAGCCCCAGCATTTT
J: TRBJ2-1; D: -; size: -; V: TRBV5-1; CDR3: CASSLDRVNEQFF; DNA: TGCGCCAGCAGCTTGGACAGGGTAAATGAGCAGTTCTTC
J: TRBJ2-7; D: TRBD2; size: -; V: TRBV11-2; CDR3: CASSLQAGESYEQYF; DNA: TGTGCCAGCAGCTTACAAGCGGGAGAGTCCTACGAGCAGTACTTC
J: TRBJ2-5; D: -; size: -; V: TRBV28; CDR3: CASSSTETQYF; DNA: TGTGCCAGCAGTTCTACGGAGACCCAGTACTTC
J: TRBJ1-1; D: -; size: -; V: TRBV29-1; CDR3: CSVGGILNTEAFF; DNA: TGCAGCGTTGGAGGGATACTTAACACTGAAGCTTTCTTT
J: TRBJ1-1; D: TRBD1; size: -; V: TRBV7-2; CDR3: CASSRTGQSLNTEAFF; DNA: TGTGCCAGCAGTCGCACGGGACAGAGTCTAAACACTGAAGCTTTCTTT
J: TRBJ1-4; D: TRBD1; size: -; V: TRBV7-9; CDR3: CASSPGQGNNEKLFF; DNA: TGTGCCAGCAGCCCCGGACAGGGCAATAATGAAAAACTGTTTTTT
J: TRBJ1-4; D: -; size: -; V: TRBV30; CDR3: CAWSGPVRGEKLFF; DNA: TGTGCCTGGAGTGGCCCCGTCAGGGGTGAAAAACTGTTTTTT
J: TRBJ1-4; D: TRBD1; size: -; V: TRBV28; CDR3: CASRGQGITTNEKLFF; DNA: TGTGCCAGCAGGGGACAGGGGATAACAACTAATGAAAAACTGTTTTTT
J: TRBJ1-1; D: -; size: -; V: TRBV7-9; CDR3: CASSFAPNGREAFF; DNA: TGTGCCAGCAGCTTTGCGCCAAACGGGAGGGAAGCTTTCTTT
J: TRBJ1-1; D: -; size: -; V: TRBV13; CDR3: CASSFGGERRTEAFF; DNA: TGTGCCAGCAGCTTCGGGGGGGAACGGCGCACTGAAGCTTTCTTT
J: TRBJ1-2; D: -; size: -; V: TRBV29-1; CDR3: CSAETGGGGYTF; DNA: TGCAGCGCTGAGACAGGAGGCGGCGGCTACACCTTC
J: TRBJ2-7; D: -; size: -; V: TRBV5-4; CDR3: CASSLDPGLGEQYF; DNA: TGTGCCAGCAGCTTGGATCCAGGGTTAGGCGAGCAGTACTTC
J: TRBJ1-1; D: -; size: -; V: TRBV9; CDR3: CASTREGEDLRNTEAFF; DNA: TGTGCCAGCACCCGGGAGGGGGAGGACCTAAGGAACACTGAAGCTTTCTTT
J: TRBJ2-7; D: TRBD1; size: -; V: TRBV7-2; CDR3: CASSLVFSGGVYEQYF; DNA: TGTGCCAGCAGCTTAGTTTTCTCAGGGGGCGTCTACGAGCAGTACTTC
J: TRBJ2-7; D: -; size: -; V: TRBV7-9; CDR3: CASSSQASPRGHYEQYF; DNA: TGTGCCAGCAGCTCCCAAGCGTCGCCCCGAGGTCACTACGAGCAGTACTTC
J: TRBJ2-3; D: TRBD2; size: -; V: TRBV5-4; CDR3: CASSLGLAGVSDTQYF; DNA: TGTGCCAGCAGCTTGGGCCTAGCGGGAGTATCAGATACGCAGTATTTT
J: TRBJ1-1; D: TRBD1; size: -; V: TRBV28; CDR3: CASSFRQGMNTEAFF; DNA: TGTGCCAGCAGTTTCCGACAGGGCATGAACACTGAAGCTTTCTTT
J: TRBJ2-1; D: TRBD1; size: once; V: TRBV9; CDR3: CASSPSGQVHNEQFF; DNA: TGTGCCAGCAGCCCTTCCGGACAGGTACACAATGAGCAGTTCTTC
J: TRBJ2-3; D: -; size: -; V: TRBV9; CDR3: CASSVHRDLRTDTQYF; DNA: TGTGCCAGCAGCGTACACAGGGATCTAAGGACAGATACGCAGTATTTT
J: TRBJ2-2; D: TRBD2; size: -; V: TRBV5-4; CDR3: CASSLAGTSGTGELFF; DNA: TGTGCCAGCAGCTTGGCAGGGACTAGCGGCACCGGGGAGCTGTTTTTT
J: TRBJ1-4; D: TRBD1; size: once; V: TRBV6-6; CDR3: CASSSDRAGGEKLFF; DNA: TGTGCCAGCAGTTCGGACAGGGCTGGAGGTGAAAAACTGTTTTTT
J: TRBJ1-1; D: -; size: -; V: TRBV10-2; CDR3: CASSESTWREAFF; DNA: TGCGCCAGCAGTGAGTCGACTTGGCGGGAAGCTTTCTTT
J: TRBJ2-1; D: -; size: -; V: TRBV5-1; CDR3: CASSLSPGASYNEQFF; DNA: TGCGCCAGCAGCTTGTCTCCGGGAGCGTCCTACAATGAGCAGTTCTTC
J: TRBJ2-1; D: TRBD2; size: -; V: TRBV28; CDR3: CASSPSGRAHNEQFF; DNA: TGTGCCAGCAGCCCTAGCGGGAGGGCCCACAATGAGCAGTTCTTC
J: TRBJ2-1; D: -; size: -; V: TRBV7-9; CDR3: CASSLRISGVDNEQFF; DNA: TGTGCCAGCAGCTTGAGGATTTCGGGGGTCGACAATGAGCAGTTCTTC
J: TRBJ2-5; D: TRBD1; size: -; V: TRBV7-3; CDR3: CASSRGQEGTQYF; DNA: TGTGCCAGCAGTCGTGGACAGGAAGGGACCCAGTACTTC
J: TRBJ1-1; D: -; size: -; V: TRBV6-5; CDR3: CASSPAGQLRTEAFF; DNA: TGTGCCAGCAGTCCCGCAGGACAGTTGCGCACTGAAGCTTTCTTT
J: TRBJ2-1; D: TRBD1; size: -; V: TRBV6-1; CDR3: CASRGQGYNEQFF; DNA: TGTGCCAGCAGGGGACAGGGGTACAATGAGCAGTTCTTC
J: TRBJ1-4; D: -; size: -; V: TRBV6-6; CDR3: CASTSGADRGEKLFF; DNA: TGTGCCAGCACCTCAGGGGCGGATAGAGGCGAAAAACTGTTTTTT
J: TRBJ1-1; D: -; size: -; V: TRBV6-1; CDR3: CASSELGAQTEAFF; DNA: TGTGCCAGCAGTGAATTGGGGGCGCAGACTGAAGCTTTCTTT
J: TRBJ2-5; D: TRBD1; size: -; V: TRBV30; CDR3: CAWRQGLETQYF; DNA: TGTGCCTGGAGACAGGGGTTGGAGACCCAGTACTTC
J: TRBJ2-3; D: TRBD2; size: -; V: TRBV28; CDR3: CASTPPPRGVGRIDTQYF; DNA: TGTGCCAGCACCCCTCCCCCCCGCGGCGTCGGGAGGATAGATACGCAGTATTTT
J: TRBJ1-1; D: TRBD1; size: -; V: TRBV6-6; CDR3: CASTTGGGRAEAFF; DNA: TGTGCCAGCACCACAGGGGGAGGGAGGGCTGAAGCTTTCTTT
J: TRBJ2-7; D: TRBD2; size: -; V: TRBV5-4; CDR3: CASSSRLAGAHEQYF; DNA: TGCGCCAGCAGCTCTCGACTAGCGGGAGCCCACGAGCAGTACTTC
J: TRBJ1-3; D: TRBD1; size: -; V: TRBV5-1; CDR3: CASSLGQAGNTIYF; DNA: TGCGCCAGCAGCTTAGGACAGGCGGGAAACACCATATATTTT
J: TRBJ1-6; D: -; size: -; V: TRBV7-9; CDR3: CASSLSQGSSPLHF; DNA: TGTGCCAGCAGCTTATCCCAGGGTTCTTCACCCCTCCACTTT
J: TRBJ2-7; D: TRBD1; size: -; V: TRBV28; CDR3: CASRVAGQVYEQYF; DNA: TGTGCCAGCAGGGTCGCCGGACAGGTCTACGAGCAGTACTTC
J: TRBJ2-6; D: -; size: -; V: TRBV27; CDR3: CASSRVLSYSGANVLTF; DNA: TGTGCCAGCAGCCGGGTCCTGTCCTACTCTGGGGCCAACGTCCTGACTTTC
J: TRBJ2-6; D: -; size: -; V: TRBV19; CDR3: CASSIRGGSGANVLTF; DNA: TGTGCCAGTAGTATAAGGGGAGGCTCTGGGGCCAACGTCCTGACTTTC
J: TRBJ2-7; D: TRBD1; size: -; V: TRBV2; CDR3: CASRGDSLGGKNF; DNA: TGTGCCAGCAGGGGGGACAGCCTAGGGGGAAAGAACTTC
J: TRBJ2-5; D: -; size: once; V: TRBV6-1; CDR3: CASSESRETQYF; DNA: TGTGCCAGCAGTGAATCCCGTGAGACCCAGTACTTC
J: TRBJ1-2; D: TRBD1; size: -; V: TRBV9; CDR3: CASSGVGTGIVMKYGYTF; DNA: TGTGCCAGCAGCGGAGTTGGGACAGGGATCGTAATGAAGTATGGCTACACCTTC
J: TRBJ2-7; D: TRBD1; size: -; V: TRBV11-2; CDR3: CASSFSQGGYEQYF; DNA: TGTGCCAGCAGCTTTTCACAGGGGGGCTACGAGCAGTACTTC